This is a list of T cell receptor beta chains from one sample in a study of regulatory T cells in long-lasting Graves disease. TCRdb reprocessed the multiplex PCR reads via MiXCR and lists one record per CDR3 protein. The sample holds 450,000 or so distinct CDR3 sequences, around 20% seen once. The specimen was peripheral blood mononuclear cells (PBMCs), collected when the disease was refractory, from a patient treated with antithyroid drugs. Receptors originate from a female donor with Graves disease. Each CDR3 is given with its conserved first and last residue. Each record gives: V gene, D gene, clone size, J gene, CDR3 protein, CDR3 DNA. A D gene is named only where the DNA matches it firmly. Where a row states a size, it is once, few, many or the class of an expanded clone; other rows omit it.

>TRBV12-3/TRBV12-4|.|.|TRBJ2-3
CASSLAGGFALNF
TGTGCCAGCAGTTTAGCAGGGGGTTTTGCGTTGAATTTT
>TRBV28|.|.|TRBJ2-1
CASSFLLPLRNEQFF
TGTGCCAGCAGTTTCCTTCTACCCCTACGTAATGAGCAGTTCTTC
>TRBV10-2|TRBD1|.|TRBJ1-6
CASRTGDSPLHF
TGCGCCAGCAGGACAGGGGATTCACCCCTCCACTTT
>TRBV27|.|.|TRBJ1-5
CASRPSGGNQPQHF
TGTGCCAGCAGACCTTCGGGGGGGAACCAGCCCCAGCATTTT
>TRBV24-1|.|.|TRBJ2-2
CATSEAGTAGRLGGELFF
TGTGCCACCAGTGAGGCTGGGACAGCGGGTCGTCTTGGTGGGGAGCTGTTTTTT
>TRBV6-5|.|.|TRBJ1-5
CASSYSRLGAGNQPQHF
TGTGCCAGCAGTTACTCTCGGTTGGGGGCTGGGAATCAGCCCCAGCATTTT
>TRBV2|TRBD1|many|TRBJ2-7
CASKGAGLLYEQYF
TGTGCCAGCAAGGGGGCCGGACTTCTCTACGAGCAGTACTTC
>TRBV7-3|.|many|TRBJ2-7
CASSLEPTATYEQYF
TGTGCCAGCAGCTTAGAACCGACGGCCACCTACGAGCAGTACTTC
>TRBV29-1|.|.|TRBJ2-3
CSVIGRDERDTQYF
TGCAGCGTCATCGGGCGGGACGAGAGGGATACGCAGTATTTT
>TRBV6-2/TRBV6-3|.|.|TRBJ2-6
CASSVAGTPSSGANVLTF
TGTGCCAGCAGTGTAGCCGGGACCCCGAGCTCTGGGGCCAACGTCCTGACTTTC
>TRBV6-1|.|many|TRBJ2-5
CASKSNGWTYRQETQYF
TGTGCCAGCAAGTCCAATGGGTGGACCTACCGCCAAGAGACCCAGTACTTC
>TRBV7-9|TRBD1|.|TRBJ1-2
CASSLAQGQPNYGYTF
TGTGCCAGCAGCTTAGCGCAGGGACAGCCTAACTATGGCTACACCTTC
>TRBV7-2|.|.|TRBJ1-2
CASSLMGSYGYTF
TGTGCCAGCAGCTTAATGGGGTCCTATGGCTACACCTTC
>TRBV5-1|.|once|TRBJ2-1
CASSLSRTQFNEQFF
TGCGCCAGCAGCTTGTCCCGAACCCAGTTCAATGAGCAGTTCTTC
>TRBV11-3|TRBD2|.|TRBJ2-1
CASSLEGRGAYNEQFF
TGTGCCAGCAGCTTAGAGGGGCGGGGGGCCTACAATGAGCAGTTCTTC
>TRBV11-2|.|.|TRBJ1-1
CASSTRDGLNTEAFF
TGTGCCAGCAGCACCCGGGACGGATTGAACACTGAAGCTTTCTTT
>TRBV27|TRBD2|.|TRBJ2-2
CASRGFMTSGYTGELFF
TGTGCCAGCAGAGGCTTCATGACTAGCGGATACACCGGGGAGCTGTTTTTT
>TRBV5-1|.|many|TRBJ2-2
CASSSDRFNTGELFF
TGCGCCAGCAGCTCTGACAGATTTAACACCGGGGAGCTGTTTTTT
>TRBV6-1|.|few|TRBJ1-3
CASSGTRVSSGNTIYF
TGTGCCAGCAGTGGCACCAGGGTCTCGTCTGGAAACACCATATATTTT
>TRBV7-3|.|few|TRBJ1-1
CASRRTGSAEAFF
TGTGCCAGCAGACGTACAGGGAGTGCTGAAGCTTTCTTT
>TRBV11-2|.|many|TRBJ1-1
CASSSYKLETGSLNTEAFF
TGTGCCAGCAGCTCCTATAAACTCGAGACGGGAAGCTTGAACACTGAAGCTTTCTTT
>TRBV28|TRBD2|many|TRBJ2-7
CASSSGGVEQYF
TGTGCCAGCAGTTCGGGAGGGGTCGAGCAGTACTTC
>TRBV6-9|.|.|TRBJ1-3
CASSYRGGDTIYF
TGTGCCAGCAGTTACCGTGGGGGGGACACCATATATTTT
>TRBV5-1|TRBD2|.|TRBJ2-3
CASSLAGTSGMNTQYF
TGCGCCAGCAGCTTAGCCGGGACTAGCGGAATGAATACGCAGTATTTT
>TRBV28|.|many|TRBJ1-2
CASSLLGPRAGYTF
TGTGCCAGCAGTTTATTGGGCCCAAGGGCTGGCTACACCTTC
>TRBV4-1|TRBD1|.|TRBJ2-7
CASSLPGQVLLEQYF
TGCGCCAGCAGCCTACCGGGACAGGTCCTCCTGGAGCAGTACTTC
>TRBV28|.|many|TRBJ2-7
CASSVTQKGFEQYF
TGTGCCAGCAGTGTAACTCAAAAAGGGTTCGAGCAGTACTTC
>TRBV18|.|.|TRBJ2-1
CASSPRFMSYNEQFF
TGTGCCAGCTCACCCCGGTTTATGTCCTACAATGAGCAGTTCTTC
>TRBV9|.|few|TRBJ1-5
CASSAEGQLDQPQHF
TGTGCCAGCAGCGCGGAAGGGCAGTTGGATCAGCCCCAGCATTTT
>TRBV28|.|.|TRBJ2-3
CASSLGRSGTDTQYF
TGTGCCAGCAGTTTAGGTCGAAGCGGCACAGATACGCAGTATTTT
>TRBV13|TRBD1|.|TRBJ1-3
CASSDGQGFRNTIYF
TGTGCCAGCAGCGACGGACAGGGCTTTCGGAACACCATATATTTT
>TRBV28|TRBD1|many|TRBJ2-2
CASSLTGGGTGELFF
TGTGCCAGCAGCCTGACAGGGGGAGGCACCGGGGAGCTGTTTTTT
>TRBV28|TRBD2|.|TRBJ2-3
CASSFPWTSGRGTDTQYF
TGTGCCAGCAGTTTCCCGTGGACTAGCGGGAGAGGAACAGATACGCAGTATTTT
>TRBV15|TRBD2|many|TRBJ2-7
CATSSGGSSYEQYF
TGTGCCACCAGCAGCGGGGGGAGCTCCTACGAGCAGTACTTC
>TRBV6-2/TRBV6-3|TRBD1|many|TRBJ2-5
CASSSWDRGKGETQYF
TGTGCCAGCAGCTCCTGGGACAGGGGGAAAGGGGAGACCCAGTACTTC
>TRBV4-1|TRBD1|.|TRBJ2-5
CASSQVGTGVDQETQYF
TGCGCCAGCAGCCAGGTCGGGACAGGGGTCGACCAAGAGACCCAGTACTTC
>TRBV28|TRBD1|many|TRBJ1-5
CASSSLRGQGVSYSNQPQHF
TGTGCCAGCAGTTCCCTCCGCGGCCAGGGGGTATCTTATAGCAATCAGCCCCAGCATTTT
>TRBV5-1|.|.|TRBJ2-7
CASSPGAGLRYEQYF
TGCGCCAGCAGCCCGGGGGCAGGGCTCCGCTACGAGCAGTACTTC
>TRBV10-3|TRBD1|.|TRBJ2-3
CAISERQGTDTQYF
TGTGCCATCAGTGAAAGACAGGGAACAGATACGCAGTATTTT
>TRBV29-1|.|few|TRBJ2-7
CSVEAGAYEQYF
TGCAGCGTTGAAGCGGGAGCCTACGAGCAGTACTTC
>TRBV7-9|TRBD1|.|TRBJ2-5
CASSPSGQGWETQYF
TGTGCCAGCAGCCCTAGTGGACAGGGCTGGGAGACCCAGTACTTC
>TRBV12-3/TRBV12-4|.|many|TRBJ2-5
CASRLVAETQYF
TGTGCCAGCAGGCTAGTCGCGGAGACCCAGTACTTC
>TRBV19|.|.|TRBJ2-7
CASSLPRDGGYEQYF
TGTGCCAGTAGCTTACCCCGGGACGGAGGCTACGAGCAGTACTTC
>TRBV4-2|TRBD1|.|TRBJ2-4
CASSPTGVKNIQYF
TGTGCCAGCAGCCCGACAGGGGTCAAAAACATTCAGTACTTC
>TRBV9|.|.|TRBJ2-7
CASSPMDSEQYF
TGTGCCAGCAGCCCCATGGACTCCGAGCAGTACTTC
>TRBV5-1|.|.|TRBJ2-2
CASYFAGELFF
TGCGCCAGCTATTTCGCCGGGGAGCTGTTTTTT
>TRBV20-1|.|.|TRBJ2-7
CSASPGPSYEQYF
TGCAGTGCTTCTCCTGGACCTTCCTACGAGCAGTACTTC
>TRBV19|.|.|TRBJ1-6
CASSNAPRGWDSPLHF
TGTGCCAGTAGTAATGCCCCGAGGGGCTGGGATTCACCCCTCCACTTT
>TRBV6-1|.|.|TRBJ1-1
CASKPGPTEAFF
TGTGCCAGCAAGCCGGGGCCCACTGAAGCTTTCTTT
>TRBV7-9|TRBD2|many|TRBJ2-4
CASSLVGLATIQYF
TGTGCCAGCAGCTTAGTAGGACTAGCGACCATTCAGTACTTC
>TRBV5-1|.|.|TRBJ2-7
CASSWGVTYEQYF
TGCGCCAGCAGCTGGGGGGTTACCTACGAGCAGTACTTC
>TRBV28|TRBD2|.|TRBJ2-1
CASSPGLAVNEQFF
TGTGCCAGCAGTCCTGGCCTAGCGGTGAATGAGCAGTTCTTC
>TRBV7-4|.|.|TRBJ2-3
CASSLFSRGDRDTQYF
TGTGCCAGCAGCTTATTCTCCCGGGGAGACCGCGATACGCAGTATTTT
>TRBV5-1|.|.|TRBJ2-7
CASSSGDTNYEQYF
TGCGCCAGCAGCTCTGGGGACACAAACTACGAGCAGTACTTC
>TRBV28|TRBD1|many|TRBJ2-7
CASSPGTGGAWQYF
TGTGCCAGCAGTCCCGGGACAGGGGGCGCATGGCAGTACTTC
>TRBV6-1|TRBD1|.|TRBJ2-2
CASRSYRGRTGELFF
TGTGCCAGCAGGAGCTACAGGGGGCGCACCGGGGAGCTGTTTTTT
>TRBV12-3/TRBV12-4|.|.|TRBJ2-7
CASSFLRGLNVEQYF
TGTGCCAGCAGTTTTCTCCGGGGGCTCAACGTCGAGCAGTACTTC
>TRBV28|.|many|TRBJ2-7
CASSTPLALMAYEQYF
TGTGCCAGCAGTACCCCTCTGGCCCTCATGGCTTACGAGCAGTACTTC